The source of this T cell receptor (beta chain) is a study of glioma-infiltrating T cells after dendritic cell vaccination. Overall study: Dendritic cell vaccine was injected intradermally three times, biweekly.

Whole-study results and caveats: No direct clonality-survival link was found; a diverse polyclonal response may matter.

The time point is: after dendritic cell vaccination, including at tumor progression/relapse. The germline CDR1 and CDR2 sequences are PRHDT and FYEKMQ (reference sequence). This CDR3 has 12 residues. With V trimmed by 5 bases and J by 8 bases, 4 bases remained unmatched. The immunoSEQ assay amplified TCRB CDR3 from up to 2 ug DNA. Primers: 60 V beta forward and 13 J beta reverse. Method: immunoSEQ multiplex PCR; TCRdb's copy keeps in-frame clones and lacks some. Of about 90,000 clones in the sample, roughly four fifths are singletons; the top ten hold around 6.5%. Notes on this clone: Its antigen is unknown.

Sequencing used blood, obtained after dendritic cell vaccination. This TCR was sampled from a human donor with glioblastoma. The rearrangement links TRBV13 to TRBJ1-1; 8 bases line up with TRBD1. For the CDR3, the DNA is TGTGCCAGCAGCCTCGACAGGGGCGAAGCTTTCTTT. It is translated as CASSLDRGEAFF. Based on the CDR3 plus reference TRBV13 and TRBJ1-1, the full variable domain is AAGVIQSPRHLIKEKRETATLKCYPIPRHDTVYWYQQGPGQDPQFLISFYEKMQSDKGSIPDRFSAQQFSDYHSELNMSSLELGDSALYFCASSLDRGEAFFGQGTRLTVV.